This T cell receptor (beta chain) was sequenced for a study of blood T cell repertoires in COVID-19. Study overall: COVID-19 samples from acute and convalescent phases originated in the United States, Italy and Spain.

CDR3 length: 13 residues. From germline, CDR1 is SNHLY and CDR2 FYNNEI. The J segment lost 4 bases and the V segment lost 4 bases, leaving 3 bases of the junction unmatched. Cohort placement rested on clinical history that participants reported themselves. Data came from immunoSEQ multiplex PCR; TCRdb stores just in-frame clones and leaves some out. The profile shows roughly 250,000 clones, roughly 82% of them singletons. Input material: PBMCs or T cells enriched from blood (not recorded which). The receptor was isolated from a woman aged 45-60 years who had recovered from COVID-19. The V call is TRBV2, the J call TRBJ1-2; TRBD1 matches at 7 bases. Written as DNA, the CDR3 is TGTGCCAGCAGTGTACAGGGGAGCTATGGCTACACCTTC. Its translation is CASSVQGSYGYTF.